The 27 T cell receptor beta chains listed next were all sequenced from one sample in a study of T-cell reconstitution after alpha-beta-depleted transplantation in children. Unique molecular identifiers featured in how the TCRbeta library was prepared. TCRdb re-called the PCR reads through MiXCR, storing one row per CDR3 protein. Here the sample spans 330,000 or so distinct CDR3 sequences, about 9.4% being singletons. This material consisted of PBMCs from the stem cell graft donor, taken from the stem cell graft. The receptors come from a human donor who donated a stem cell graft to a child with acute lymphoblastic leukemia.

This clonotype was detected many times. The rearrangement uses TRBV5-1 and TRBJ2-6, with D perhaps TRBD2 (5 bases). Deletions cut 0 bases from V and 2 bases from J, with 6 bases between. Germline V gene data show CDR1 as SGHRS and CDR2 as YFSETQ. The CDR3 length is 15 residues. The CDR3 reads CASSLDGAGANVLTF. CDR3 nucleotide sequence: TGCGCCAGCAGCTTGGACGGGGCTGGGGCCAACGTCCTGACTTTC.

The rearrangement joins TRBV28 to TRBJ2-3; D tentatively reads TRBD1 or TRBD2 (5 bases each). Trimming took 6 bases from V and 5 from J, leaving 24 bases between them. This CDR3 is 17 amino acids long. CDR1 MDHEN and CDR2 SYDVKM come from the germline V gene. CDR3 sequence: CASRTSSRDAVGDTQYF. CDR3 bases: TGTGCCAGCAGGACCTCCTCCCGGGACGCGGTAGGAGATACGCAGTATTTT.

In this sample, this clonotype turned up many times. The chain carries TRBV28 and TRBJ2-5, with D perhaps assigned TRBD1 or TRBD2 (5 bases each). The CDR3 runs 14 residues. Trimming pared 3 bases from V and 1 base from J, leaving 9 bases between. From germline, CDR1 is MDHEN and CDR2 SYDVKM. The CDR3 nucleotides read TGTGCCAGCAGTTTCTCGGGGCTCCAAGAGACCCAGTACTTC. The encoded protein is CASSFSGLQETQYF.

This clonotype has ten or more counts. The chain joins TRBV4-3 to TRBJ1-6; D is unresolved. The V end was cut by 0 bases, the J end by 0 bases, with 3 bases between. The CDR3 loop spans 15 amino acids. The germline V gene encodes CDR1 LGHNA and CDR2 YSLEER. CDR3 in amino acids: CASSQDSSYNSPLHF. DNA of the CDR3: TGCGCCAGCAGCCAAGACAGCTCCTATAATTCACCCCTCCACTTT.

This rearrangement joins TRBV30 to TRBJ1-2; maybe TRBD1 (5 bases). Trimming pared 2 bases from V and 12 bases from J, leaving 19 bases between. The CDR3 has 13 residues. The germline V gene encodes CDR1 GTSNPN and CDR2 SVGIG (reference sequence). DNA of the CDR3: TGTGCCTGGAGTCCTCAGGGAGGGGCAGCTGACACCTTC. Amino acids: CAWSPQGGAADTF.

Ten or more counts support this clonotype. The chain combines TRBV7-8 with TRBJ2-2; 9 bases match TRBD2. The CDR3 extends over 16 amino acids. Trimming at V came to 0 bases and at J to 4 bases, leaving 3 bases not matched to a gene. Per the germline V gene, CDR1 is SGHVS and CDR2 is FQNEAQ. Here the CDR3 DNA reads TGTGCCAGCAGCTTAGCCTCTAGCGGGATCACCGGGGAGCTGTTTTTT. The encoded protein is CASSLASSGITGELFF.

V usage is TRBV27 and J usage is TRBJ2-7, with 9 bases fitting TRBD1. The germline CDR1 and CDR2 sequences are MNHEY and SMNVEV (reference sequence). The CDR3 is 14 residues long. V lost 4 bases to trimming and J lost 1 base; unmatched junction nucleotides: 2. In DNA form, the CDR3 reads TGTGCCAGCAGTTGGGGACAGGGATCCTACGAGCAGTACTTC. It yields the protein CASSWGQGSYEQYF.

The chain joins TRBV12-3 or TRBV12-4 to TRBJ2-7; D is perhaps TRBD1 (5 bases). CDR3 size: 15 residues. Trimming stripped 0 bases from V and 2 bases from J, with 11 bases between. CDR3: CASSLAWTPTYEQYF. DNA for the CDR3: TGTGCCAGCAGTTTAGCTTGGACACCCACCTACGAGCAGTACTTC.

This clonotype was counted once. This chain links TRBV28 with TRBJ2-7, with 13 bases aligning to TRBD2. Germline values: CDR1 MDHEN, CDR2 SYDVKM. V dropped 7 bases and J dropped 6; count of bases not matched to a gene: 6. This CDR3 is built from 14 residues. Here the CDR3 DNA reads TGTGCCAGCACCCAACTAGCGGGGGGGGTCGAGCAGTACTTC. This translates into CASTQLAGGVEQYF.

This clonotype turned up a few times. V is TRBV10-2 and J is TRBJ1-4; no firm D call. The V gene's germline CDR1 is WSHSY and CDR2 SAAADI. There are 14 residues in the CDR3. Trimming pared 2 bases from V and 2 bases from J, leaving 6 bases between. Written as DNA, the CDR3 is TGCGCCAGCAGTGAGAGCGGGACTAATGAAAAACTGTTTTTT. Translated: CASSESGTNEKLFF.

This clonotype has just a few counts. The CDR3 protein is CASSLDVSGNTIYF. The CDR3 DNA reads as TGCGCCAGCAGCTTGGACGTCTCTGGAAACACCATATATTTT. The chain combines TRBV5-1 with TRBJ1-3; D ambiguous. The CDR3 is made up of 14 amino acids. Trimming stripped 0 bases from V and 0 bases from J, with 4 bases between. CDR1 is SGHRS, CDR2 YFSETQ, per germline.

The sample holds a few counts of this clonotype. The chain uses TRBV16 and TRBJ1-6; 9 bases line up with TRBD1. CDR3 length: 15 residues. V shed 2 bases and J 10 bases; nucleotides not matched to a gene: 6. Per germline, CDR1 KGHSY and CDR2 FQNENV. The DNA for the CDR3 is TGTGCCAGCAGCCAACTCGACAGGGGGAGGTCACCCCTCCACTTT. It translates to CASSQLDRGRSPLHF.

This clonotype was observed a few times. The chain combines TRBV20-1 with TRBJ2-6; TRBD2 matches 14 bases. Germline assignment: CDR1 DFQATT and CDR2 SNEGSKA (reference sequence). The CDR3 contains 17 residues. Trimming took 4 bases from V and 2 from J; bases not matched to a gene: 4. CDR3 protein: CSAKGLAGAPGANVLTF. The CDR3 DNA is TGCAGTGCTAAGGGACTAGCGGGAGCCCCTGGGGCCAACGTCCTGACTTTC.

This clonotype was seen many times. This chain joins TRBV20-1 and TRBJ2-1, with D unclear. In germline, CDR1 is DFQATT, CDR2 SNEGSKA (reference sequence). The germline V and J ends were trimmed by 1 base and 4 bases, with 14 bases remaining between them. This CDR3 is built from 15 residues. CDR3 nucleotide sequence: TGCAGTGCTAGAGTCGCCGGCGTAAATTACAATGAGCAGTTCTTC. As protein: CSARVAGVNYNEQFF.

This clonotype was counted at least ten times. The rearrangement uses TRBV20-1 and TRBJ2-2, with 8 nucleotides matching TRBD2. With V trimmed by 5 bases and J by 6 bases, 5 bases remained unmatched. Germline V CDR1 and CDR2: DFQATT, SNEGSKA (reference sequence). This CDR3 is 13 amino acids long. The CDR3 spells CSAASGFSGELFF. In DNA, the CDR3 is TGCAGTGCTGCTAGCGGGTTCTCCGGGGAGCTGTTTTTT.

The chain links TRBV12-3 or TRBV12-4 to TRBJ2-1; no firm D call. This CDR3 is built from 12 residues. Trimming stripped 10 bases from V and 8 bases from J, with 15 bases between. CDR3 nucleotide sequence: TGTGCCACCCGACCTGACGTCGATGAGCAGTTCTTC. This codes for CATRPDVDEQFF.

The V gene is TRBV4-2, the J gene TRBJ1-2, with D perhaps TRBD1 (5 bases). CDR3 length equals 14 residues. Trimming removed 0 bases from V and 4 bases from J, with 9 bases in between. CDR1 and CDR2 (germline): LGHNA, YNFKEQ. The CDR3 DNA is TGTGCCAGCAGCCAAGAGGCAGGGACCTATGGCTACACCTTC. Translating gives CASSQEAGTYGYTF.

This clonotype has ten or more counts. The V gene is TRBV12-5, the J gene TRBJ2-7, with TRBD1 matching 7 bases. V trimming: 4 bases; J trimming: 4 bases; junction bases outside the gene matches: 7. CDR3 length: 14 residues. Germline V gene data show CDR1 as LGHNT and CDR2 as FRNRAP. DNA of the CDR3: TGTGCTAGTGGTTCCGGGCAGGGGGTGTACGAGCAGTACTTC. It translates to CASGSGQGVYEQYF.

The J gene is TRBJ2-1, the V gene TRBV24-1; D remains ambiguous. V lost 4 bases and J lost 1, with 13 bases in between. This CDR3 spans 16 amino acids. Germline V lookup: CDR1 KGHDR, CDR2 SFDVKD. CDR3 in amino acids: CATSEGFYTSYNEQFF. In DNA form, the CDR3 reads TGTGCCACCAGTGAGGGCTTCTACACTTCCTACAATGAGCAGTTCTTC.

This clonotype was seen more than once but under ten times. The chain recombines TRBV4-3 with TRBJ2-7, with a weak D call TRBD2 (6 bases). Germline V lookup: CDR1 LGHNA, CDR2 YSLEER. Between the trimmed V and J ends, which lost 0 bases and 4 bases, there was a span of 13 bases. The CDR3 has 15 residues. The CDR3 here is CASSQDRSGSYEQYF. CDR3 nucleotide sequence: TGCGCCAGCAGCCAAGATAGGAGCGGGTCTTACGAGCAGTACTTC.

V and J are TRBV20-1 and TRBJ2-2; D is unresolved. Trimming left V 7 bases short and J 0 bases short, with 12 bases between. CDR3 length: 14 amino acids. Germline CDR1 DFQATT, CDR2 SNEGSKA (reference sequence). For the CDR3, the DNA is TGCAGTGTCGAGACATTCGCGAACACCGGGGAGCTGTTTTTT. Encoded protein: CSVETFANTGELFF.

Ten or more counts support this clonotype. The genes are TRBV5-5 and TRBJ2-7; 7 bases line up with TRBD1. The CDR3 runs 16 residues. Germline values: CDR1 SGHKS, CDR2 YYEKEE (reference sequence). With V trimmed by 1 base and J by 3 bases, 10 bases remained unmatched. This chain's CDR3 is CASSLLVRDSNYEQYF. For the CDR3, the DNA is TGTGCCAGCAGCTTGTTGGTCCGGGACAGTAACTACGAGCAGTACTTC.

This clonotype was seen many times. The chain combines TRBV7-9 with TRBJ2-1; D uncertain. Deletions cut 2 bases from V and 0 bases from J, with 8 bases between. CDR1 SEHNR and CDR2 FQNEAQ come from the germline V gene (reference sequence). CDR3 length: 15 amino acids. As DNA, the CDR3 is TGTGCCAGCAGCTTACGAGAAAGCTCCTACAATGAGCAGTTCTTC. It codes for CASSLRESSYNEQFF.

Ten or more counts support this clonotype. The chain uses TRBV4-3 and TRBJ2-3; 7 nucleotides match TRBD1. V lost 0 bases, J lost 0 bases, and 6 bases stayed unmatched. Germline V gene lookup returns CDR1 LGHNA and CDR2 YSLEER. This CDR3 is 17 amino acids long. As DNA, the CDR3 is TGCGCCAGCAGCCAAGAAGGGACAGATATTAGCACAGATACGCAGTATTTT. As protein: CASSQEGTDISTDTQYF.

J is TRBJ1-3 and V is TRBV29-1; D not certain. The CDR3 is 11 residues long. V lost 4 bases to trimming and J lost 3 bases, with 4 bases between them. Looked up from germline, CDR1 is SQVTM and CDR2 is ANQGSEA. Here the CDR3 reads CSVVGGNTIYF. For the CDR3, the DNA is TGCAGCGTTGTGGGTGGAAACACCATATATTTT.

This clonotype has a single count. V and J are TRBV7-8 and TRBJ2-7, with D unclear. Germline-derived CDR1 and CDR2 are SGHVS and FQNEAQ. V shed 1 base and J shed 10 bases, with 14 bases lying between them. CDR3 size: 13 residues. The CDR3 spells CASSLGVGSRQYF. CDR3 DNA: TGTGCCAGCAGCTTAGGTGTGGGGTCCCGCCAGTACTTC.

V and J are TRBV7-9 and TRBJ2-7; D unclear. The V gene lost 4 bases and the J gene lost 0 bases, with 13 bases spanning the gap. From germline, CDR1 is SEHNR and CDR2 FQNEAQ (reference sequence). The CDR3 spans 15 residues. In DNA, the CDR3 is TGTGCCAGCAGCTCCCTGACGGACGGCTCCTACGAGCAGTACTTC. It specifies CASSSLTDGSYEQYF.